These 17 T cell receptor beta chains came from one sample sequenced in a study of shared clonotypes between healthy human individuals. Repertoires were generated with immunoSEQ multiplex PCR, while TCRdb's copy carries only in-frame clones and drops some. The sample lists 550,000 to 700,000 clones, less than 80% seen once, with around 1.8% in the top ten. The sample comprised memory CD4+ T cells sorted from blood. The subset is: CD45RA-negative fraction. These receptors were obtained from a woman aged 25 to 39 in good health.

This chain uses TRBV2 with TRBJ1-1; no reliable D call. Per the germline V gene, CDR1 is SNHLY and CDR2 is FYNNEI. Trimming shortened V by 4 bases and J by 8 bases, and 17 bases separated the two germline ends. The CDR3 runs to 14 residues. The CDR3 DNA is TGTGCCAGCAGTGTTAACGTACCGACTCGAGAAGCTTTCTTT. Amino acids: CASSVNVPTREAFF. Based on the CDR3 plus reference TRBV2 and TRBJ1-1, the full variable domain is EPEVTQTPSHQVTQMGQEVILRCVPISNHLYFYWYRQILGQKVEFLVSFYNNEISEKSEIFDDQFSVERPDGSNFTLKIRSTKLEDSAMYFCASSVNVPTREAFFGQGTRLTVV.

The sample holds one count of this clone. The rearrangement uses TRBV28 and TRBJ2-1, with 7 bases matching TRBD1. The CDR3 is 16 residues long. V was clipped by 6 bases and J by 3 bases; unmatched bases: 11. Per the germline V gene, CDR1 is MDHEN and CDR2 is SYDVKM. The CDR3 nucleotides are TGTGCCAGCAGGGCCCTAACAGGGGCGCACTACAATGAGCAGTTCTTC. As protein: CASRALTGAHYNEQFF.

The chain couples TRBV7-8 to TRBJ2-5, with D possibly matching TRBD2 (5 bases). The CDR3 runs to 13 residues. Trimming took off 2 bases at V and 7 bases at J, with 11 bases between the two ends. Per germline, CDR1 SGHVS and CDR2 FQNEAQ. The CDR3 nucleotides read TGTGCCAGCAGCTTAAGTTGGGAGACGACCCAGTACTTC. Protein: CASSLSWETTQYF. The full variable domain, completed using reference TRBV7-8 and TRBJ2-5, is GAGVSQSPRYKVAKRGQDVALRCDPISGHVSLFWYQQALGQGPEFLTYFQNEAQLDKSGLPSDRFFAERPEGSVSTLKIQRTQQEDSAVYLCASSLSWETTQYFGPGTRLLVL.

J is TRBJ1-4 and V is TRBV6-6; weak D call: TRBD1 (5 bases). V gave up 2 bases and J gave up 7 bases, with 14 bases separating them. The length of the CDR3 is 15 residues. Germline V gene lookup returns CDR1 MNHNY and CDR2 SVGAGI (reference sequence). This CDR3 reads CASSYPSDGTEKLFF. For the CDR3, the DNA is TGTGCCAGCAGTTACCCGAGTGATGGGACTGAAAAACTGTTTTTT.

This clone appeared a single time. The chain employs TRBV7-8 and TRBJ1-4, with no clear D. The germline gives CDR1 SGHVS, CDR2 FQNEAQ. Trimming shortened V by 2 bases and J by 3 bases, and 7 bases separated the two germline ends. CDR3 size: 14 residues. CDR3 in DNA: TGTGCCAGCAGCTTAATCGGGGCTAATGAAAAACTGTTTTTT. This translates into CASSLIGANEKLFF. Supplemented by reference TRBV7-8 and TRBJ1-4, the full variable domain reads GAGVSQSPRYKVAKRGQDVALRCDPISGHVSLFWYQQALGQGPEFLTYFQNEAQLDKSGLPSDRFFAERPEGSVSTLKIQRTQQEDSAVYLCASSLIGANEKLFFGSGTQLSVL.

The chain uses TRBV7-8 and TRBJ2-7, with D possibly TRBD2 on 6 matching bases. Trimming took 5 bases from V and 4 from J, leaving 15 bases between them. Germline V gene data show CDR1 as SGHVS and CDR2 as FQNEAQ. The CDR3 covers 14 residues. Here the CDR3 reads CASSPQAGGYEQYF. For the CDR3, the DNA is TGTGCCAGCAGCCCCCAAGCGGGTGGGTACGAGCAGTACTTC.

This clone was seen only a few times. The chain uses TRBV11-3 and TRBJ2-3, with 10 bases identical to TRBD2. V lost 0 bases and J lost 5; bases outside the gene matches: 8. Germline V gene sequence: CDR1 SGHNT, CDR2 YENEEA. The CDR3 extends over 17 amino acids. The CDR3 nucleotides read TGTGCCAGCAGCTTAGATGGGGCTAGCGGGAGCCTAGATACGCAGTATTTT. It specifies CASSLDGASGSLDTQYF. The variable domain in full, with the rest retrieved from reference TRBV11-3 and TRBJ2-3, is EAGVVQSPRYKIIEKKQPVAFWCNPISGHNTLYWYLQNLGQGPELLIRYENEEAVDDSQLPKDRFSAERLKGVDSTLKIQPAELGDSAVYLCASSLDGASGSLDTQYFGPGTRLTVL.

This clone has a count of ten or more. This chain connects TRBV2 to TRBJ1-2; no definite D call. Trimming took off 6 bases at V and 7 bases at J, with 15 bases between the two ends. This CDR3 has 13 amino acids. Germline lookup yields CDR1 SNHLY and CDR2 FYNNEI. The DNA of the CDR3 is TGTGCCAGCAGAACCCCCGTTCGGGGTGGCTACACCTTC. It yields the protein CASRTPVRGGYTF. Full variable domain (missing parts from reference TRBV2 and TRBJ1-2): EPEVTQTPSHQVTQMGQEVILRCVPISNHLYFYWYRQILGQKVEFLVSFYNNEISEKSEIFDDQFSVERPDGSNFTLKIRSTKLEDSAMYFCASRTPVRGGYTFGSGTRLTVV.

The chain employs TRBV27 and TRBJ1-5; 8 positions match TRBD1. Germline trimming cut 5 bases from V and 1 base from J; bases unmatched to any gene: 7. CDR1 and CDR2 from the germline V gene are MNHEY and SMNVEV (reference sequence). The CDR3 runs 16 residues. CDR3 amino acids: CASSPSTGESNQPQHF. The CDR3 region has the DNA TGTGCCAGCAGTCCCTCGACAGGGGAAAGCAATCAGCCCCAGCATTTT.

CDR3 DNA sequence: TGCGCCAGCAGGTCGGGACAGGGGAGCCAAGAGACCCAGTACTTC. It translates to CASRSGQGSQETQYF. This chain joins TRBV5-1 and TRBJ2-5; 10 nucleotides agree with TRBD1. This CDR3 spans 15 amino acids. From germline, CDR1 is SGHRS and CDR2 YFSETQ. After removal of 5 bases from V and 1 base from J, the junction contained 5 bases not matched to a gene.

The rearrangement joins TRBV28 to TRBJ2-3, with 7 bases identical to TRBD1. The CDR3 is made up of 18 amino acids. In germline, CDR1 is MDHEN, CDR2 SYDVKM. V shed 7 bases and J 0 bases; nucleotides not matched to a gene: 16. CDR3 region: CASTTPRLTGPSTDTQYF. CDR3 bases: TGTGCCAGCACCACCCCCCGCCTGACAGGGCCCAGCACAGATACGCAGTATTTT.

The chain uses TRBV27 and TRBJ2-7; no firm D call. Trimming shortened V by 7 bases and J by 0 bases, and 13 bases separated the two germline ends. The germline V gene encodes CDR1 MNHEY and CDR2 SMNVEV (reference sequence). CDR3 length equals 14 residues. For the CDR3, the DNA is TGTGCCAGCAAACTTCTGATGGACTCCTACGAGCAGTACTTC. Its translation: CASKLLMDSYEQYF.

This clone occurred many times. The rearrangement links TRBV4-1 to TRBJ2-3; 8 bases map to TRBD2. The CDR3 runs to 14 residues. V dropped 4 bases and J dropped 4; count of bases not matched to a gene: 4. The germline V gene has CDR1 MGHRA and CDR2 YSYEKL. CDR3: CASSPGLGADTQYF. Written as DNA, the CDR3 is TGCGCCAGCAGCCCGGGACTAGGTGCAGATACGCAGTATTTT.

With respect to this clone: In the same sample, other DNA sequences code for this CDR3. The rearrangement uses TRBV5-1 and TRBJ2-3, with D perhaps TRBD2 (7 bases). CDR1 is SGHRS and CDR2 is YFSETQ in the germline V gene. The CDR3 has 15 amino acids. V was pared by 4 bases and J by 2 bases, with 14 bases between. The CDR3 spells CASSLSGTNTDTQYF. The CDR3 DNA follows: TGCGCCAGCAGCCTGAGCGGGACAAACACAGATACGCAGTATTTT. Looking up the rest from reference TRBV5-1 and TRBJ2-3 gives the full variable domain: KAGVTQTPRYLIKTRGQQVTLSCSPISGHRSVSWYQQTPGQGLQFLFEYFSETQRNKGNFPGRFSGRQFSNSRSEMNVSTLELGDSALYLCASSLSGTNTDTQYFGPGTRLTVL.

This clone appeared a few times. The J gene is TRBJ1-1, the V gene TRBV5-6, with D unclear. The ends were cut back, 1 base at V and 1 base at J, with 8 bases in the middle. The CDR3 has 14 residues. The germline gives CDR1 SGHDT, CDR2 YYEEEE. CDR3 protein: CASSLNIRNTEAFF. For the CDR3, the DNA is TGTGCCAGCAGCTTGAATATTCGGAACACTGAAGCTTTCTTT.

This clone was seen a few times. This chain uses TRBV10-2 with TRBJ1-2; D gene uncertain. V was pared by 5 bases and J by 4 bases, with 11 bases between. Looked up from germline, CDR1 is WSHSY and CDR2 is SAAADI. The CDR3 totals 13 residues. The CDR3 sequence is CASSNSGPYGYTF. Here the CDR3 DNA reads TGCGCCAGCAGTAACTCAGGTCCCTATGGCTACACCTTC.

The V and J genes are TRBV6-5 and TRBJ1-3; no clear D gene. V lost 1 base and J 0 bases, leaving 4 bases between the germline ends. Germline lookup yields CDR1 MNHEY and CDR2 SVGAGI. CDR3 length equals 14 residues. The CDR3 spells CASSYLGSGNTIYF. CDR3 coding DNA: TGTGCCAGCAGTTACTTAGGCTCTGGAAACACCATATATTTT.